The subject of this entry is one T cell receptor beta chain. These data originate in a study of shared clonotypes between healthy human individuals. Deep was the level used in running the assay. Original handling: Filtering of immunoSEQ junctional sequences could not match full-length read filtering. The protocol was immunoSEQ multiplex PCR, while the TCRdb copy is restricted to in-frame clones and leaves out a portion. That table furnishes V, J and clone size, whereas the DNA furnished D and trimming. The sample consists of fewer than 600,000 clones, roughly 80% of them appearing once. Trimming removed 4 bases from V and 1 base from J, with 8 bases in between. Germline-derived CDR1 and CDR2 are GTSNPN and SVGIG (reference sequence). This CDR3 is 13 amino acids long.

The sequenced sample was PBMCs. The chain carries TRBV30 and TRBJ1-5; unclear D gene. The TCR comes from a middle-aged woman in good health. Some clones in this sample may be carry-over from other donors' samples. The CDR3, as DNA: TGTGCCTGGAATCTGGGGAGCAATCAGCCCCAGCATTTT. Translation gives CAWNLGSNQPQHF.